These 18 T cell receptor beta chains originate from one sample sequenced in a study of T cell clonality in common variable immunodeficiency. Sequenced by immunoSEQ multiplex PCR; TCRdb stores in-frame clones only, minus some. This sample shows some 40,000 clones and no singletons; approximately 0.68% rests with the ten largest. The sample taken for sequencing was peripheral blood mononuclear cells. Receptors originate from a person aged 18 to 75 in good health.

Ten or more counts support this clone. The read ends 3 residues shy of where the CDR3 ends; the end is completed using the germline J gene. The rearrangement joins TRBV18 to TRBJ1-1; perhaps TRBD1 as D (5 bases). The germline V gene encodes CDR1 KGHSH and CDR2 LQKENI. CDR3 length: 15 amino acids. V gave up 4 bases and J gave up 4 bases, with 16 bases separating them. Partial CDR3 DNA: TGTGCCAGCTCACTGGACATCTCCACGTCCACTGAA. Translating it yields CASSLDISTSTE. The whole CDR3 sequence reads CASSLDISTSTEAFF.

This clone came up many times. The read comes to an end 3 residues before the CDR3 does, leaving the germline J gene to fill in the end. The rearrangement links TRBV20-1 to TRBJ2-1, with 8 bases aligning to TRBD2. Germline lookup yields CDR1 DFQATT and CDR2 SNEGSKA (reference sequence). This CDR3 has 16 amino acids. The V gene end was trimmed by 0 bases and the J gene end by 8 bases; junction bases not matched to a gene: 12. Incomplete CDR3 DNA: TGCAGTGCTAGAGATTTCGAGCGGGAGAGTTTCTATGAG. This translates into CSARDFERESFYE. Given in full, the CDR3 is CSARDFERESFYEQFF.

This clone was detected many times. The chain's CDR3 is CASSRLSGRGDEQYF. The CDR3 bases that were read are TGCGCCAGCAGCCGCCTTAGCGGGAGGGGCGACGAG. The gene calls are TRBV5-1 and TRBJ2-7; TRBD2 agrees at 11 bases. The observed sequence ends 3 residues before the CDR3 terminus, with the missing tail filled in from the germline J gene. The CDR3 consists of 15 residues. Germline V lookup: CDR1 SGHRS, CDR2 YFSETQ. V was clipped by 4 bases and J by 5 bases; unmatched bases: 8.

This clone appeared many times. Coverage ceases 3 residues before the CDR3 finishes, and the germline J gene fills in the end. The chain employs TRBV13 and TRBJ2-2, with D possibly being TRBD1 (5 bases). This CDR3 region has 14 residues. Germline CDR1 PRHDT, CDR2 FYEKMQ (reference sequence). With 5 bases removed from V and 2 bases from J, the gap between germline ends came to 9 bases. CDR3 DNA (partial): TGTGCCAGCAGCCGAACAGGTAACACCGGGGAG. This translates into CASSRTGNTGE. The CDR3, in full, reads CASSRTGNTGELFF.

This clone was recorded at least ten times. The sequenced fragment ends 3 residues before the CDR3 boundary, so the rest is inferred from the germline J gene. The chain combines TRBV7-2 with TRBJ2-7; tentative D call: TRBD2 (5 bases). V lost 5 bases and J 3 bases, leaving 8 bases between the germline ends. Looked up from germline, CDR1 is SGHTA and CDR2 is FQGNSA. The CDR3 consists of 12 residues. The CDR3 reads CASSPGLYEQYF. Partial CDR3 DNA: TGTGCCAGCAGCCCCGGACTCTACGAG.

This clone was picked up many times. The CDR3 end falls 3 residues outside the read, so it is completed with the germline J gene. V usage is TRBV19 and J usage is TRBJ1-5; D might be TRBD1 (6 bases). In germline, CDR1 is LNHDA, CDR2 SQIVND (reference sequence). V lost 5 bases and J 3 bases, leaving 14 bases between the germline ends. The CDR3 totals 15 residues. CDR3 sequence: CASSLEGGANQPQHF. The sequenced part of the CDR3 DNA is TGTGCCAGTAGTCTTGAGGGGGGGGCCAATCAGCCC.

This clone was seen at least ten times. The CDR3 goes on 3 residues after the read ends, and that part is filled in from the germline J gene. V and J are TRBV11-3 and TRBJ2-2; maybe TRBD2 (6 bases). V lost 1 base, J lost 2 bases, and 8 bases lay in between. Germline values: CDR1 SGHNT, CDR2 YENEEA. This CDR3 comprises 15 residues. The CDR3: CASSLGSGNTGELFF. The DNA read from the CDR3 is TGTGCCAGCAGCTTAGGTAGCGGAAACACCGGGGAG.

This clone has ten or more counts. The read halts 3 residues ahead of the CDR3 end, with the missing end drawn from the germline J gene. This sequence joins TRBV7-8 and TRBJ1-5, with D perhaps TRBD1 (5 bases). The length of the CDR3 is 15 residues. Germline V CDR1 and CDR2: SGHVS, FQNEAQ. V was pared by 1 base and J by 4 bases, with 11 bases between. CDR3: CASSLGGRVNQPQHF. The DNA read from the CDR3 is TGTGCCAGCAGCTTAGGGGGCAGGGTTAATCAGCCC. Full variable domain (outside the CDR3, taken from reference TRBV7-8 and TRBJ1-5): GAGVSQSPRYKVAKRGQDVALRCDPISGHVSLFWYQQALGQGPEFLTYFQNEAQLDKSGLPSDRFFAERPEGSVSTLKIQRTQQEDSAVYLCASSLGGRVNQPQHFGDGTRLSIL.

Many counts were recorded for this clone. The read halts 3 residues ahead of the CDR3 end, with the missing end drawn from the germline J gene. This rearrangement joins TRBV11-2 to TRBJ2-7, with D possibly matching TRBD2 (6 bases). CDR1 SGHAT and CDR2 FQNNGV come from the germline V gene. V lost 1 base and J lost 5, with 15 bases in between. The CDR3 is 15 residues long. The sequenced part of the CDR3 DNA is TGTGCCAGCAGCTTAGGACGGGGGATTATGGACGAG. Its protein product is CASSLGRGIMDE. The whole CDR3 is CASSLGRGIMDEQYF.

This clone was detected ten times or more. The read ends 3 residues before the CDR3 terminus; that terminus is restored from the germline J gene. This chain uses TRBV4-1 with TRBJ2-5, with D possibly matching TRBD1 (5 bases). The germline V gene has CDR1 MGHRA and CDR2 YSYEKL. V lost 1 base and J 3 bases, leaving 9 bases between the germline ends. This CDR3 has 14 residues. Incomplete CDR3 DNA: TGCGCCAGCAGCCAAGGTTTCAGGGAAGAGACC. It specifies CASSQGFREET. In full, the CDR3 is CASSQGFREETQYF.

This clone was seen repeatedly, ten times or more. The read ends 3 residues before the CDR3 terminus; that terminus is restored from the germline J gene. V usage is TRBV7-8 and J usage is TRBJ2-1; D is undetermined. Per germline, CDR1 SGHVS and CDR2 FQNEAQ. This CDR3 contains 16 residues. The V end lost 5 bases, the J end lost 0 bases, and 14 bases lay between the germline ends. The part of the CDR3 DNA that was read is TGTGCCAGCAGCGAACATATGAGATCCTCCTACAATGAG. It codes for CASSEHMRSSYNE. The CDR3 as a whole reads CASSEHMRSSYNEQFF.

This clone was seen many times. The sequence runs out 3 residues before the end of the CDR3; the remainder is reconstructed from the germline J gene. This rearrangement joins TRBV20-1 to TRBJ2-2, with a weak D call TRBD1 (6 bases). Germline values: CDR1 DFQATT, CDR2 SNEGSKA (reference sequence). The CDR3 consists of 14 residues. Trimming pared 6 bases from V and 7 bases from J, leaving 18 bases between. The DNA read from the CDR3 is TGCAGTGCCCAAACCCCACAGGGTAACGGGGAG. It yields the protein CSAQTPQGNGE. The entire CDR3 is CSAQTPQGNGELFF.

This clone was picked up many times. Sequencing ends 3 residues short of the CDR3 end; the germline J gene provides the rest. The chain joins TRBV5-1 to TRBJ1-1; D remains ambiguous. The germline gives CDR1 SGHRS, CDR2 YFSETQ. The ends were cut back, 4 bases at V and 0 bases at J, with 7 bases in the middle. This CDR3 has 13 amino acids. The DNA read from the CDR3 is TGCGCCAGCAGCGCCGCTATGAACACTGAA. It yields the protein CASSAAMNTE. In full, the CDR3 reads CASSAAMNTEAFF.

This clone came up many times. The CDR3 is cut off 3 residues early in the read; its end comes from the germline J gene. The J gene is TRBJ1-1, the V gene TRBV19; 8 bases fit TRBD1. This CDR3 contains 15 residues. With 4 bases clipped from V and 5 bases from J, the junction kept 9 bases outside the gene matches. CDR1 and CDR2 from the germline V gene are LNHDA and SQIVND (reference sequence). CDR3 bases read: TGTGCCAGTAGTAACACAGGGGGGGCCGGAACTGAA. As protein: CASSNTGGAGTE. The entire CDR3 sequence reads CASSNTGGAGTEAFF.

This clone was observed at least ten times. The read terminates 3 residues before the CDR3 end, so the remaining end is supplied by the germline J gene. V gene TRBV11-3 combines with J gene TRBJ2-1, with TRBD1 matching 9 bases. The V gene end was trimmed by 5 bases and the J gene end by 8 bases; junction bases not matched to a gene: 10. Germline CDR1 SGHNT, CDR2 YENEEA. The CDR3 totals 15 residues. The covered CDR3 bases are TGTGCCAGCAGCCCAGGGACAGGGATTGGCGATGAG. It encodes CASSPGTGIGDE. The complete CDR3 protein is CASSPGTGIGDEQFF.

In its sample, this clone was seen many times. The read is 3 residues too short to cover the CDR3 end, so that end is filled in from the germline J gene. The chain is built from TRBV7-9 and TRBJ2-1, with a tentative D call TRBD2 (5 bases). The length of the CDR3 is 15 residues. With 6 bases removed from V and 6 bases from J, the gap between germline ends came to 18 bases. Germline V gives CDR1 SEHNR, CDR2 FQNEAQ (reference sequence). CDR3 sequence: CASSSPGVASNEQFF. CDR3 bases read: TGTGCCAGCAGTTCACCCGGGGTAGCGAGCAATGAG.

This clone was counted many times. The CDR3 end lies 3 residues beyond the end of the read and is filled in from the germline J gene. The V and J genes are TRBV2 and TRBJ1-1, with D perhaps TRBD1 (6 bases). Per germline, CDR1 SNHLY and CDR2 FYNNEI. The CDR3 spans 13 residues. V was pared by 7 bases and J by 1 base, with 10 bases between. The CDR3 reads CASTLTGNTEAFF. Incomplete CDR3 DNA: TGTGCCAGCACCCTGACAGGGAACACTGAA. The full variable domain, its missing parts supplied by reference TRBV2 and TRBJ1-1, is EPEVTQTPSHQVTQMGQEVILRCVPISNHLYFYWYRQILGQKVEFLVSFYNNEISEKSEIFDDQFSVERPDGSNFTLKIRSTKLEDSAMYFCASTLTGNTEAFFGQGTRLTVV.

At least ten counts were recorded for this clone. The CDR3 loop reads CASSLRGVGYEQYF. The DNA read from the CDR3 is TGTGCCAGCAGTTTAAGGGGTGTAGGCTACGAG. The V call is TRBV28, the J call TRBJ2-7; weak D call: TRBD1 (5 bases). The read gets to within 3 residues of the CDR3 end, and the germline J gene fills in the rest. The CDR3 spans 14 residues. The germline V gene has CDR1 MDHEN and CDR2 SYDVKM. V dropped 2 bases and J dropped 3 bases, with 11 bases sitting between them. Supplemented by reference TRBV28 and TRBJ2-7, the full variable domain reads DVKVTQSSRYLVKRTGEKVFLECVQDMDHENMFWYRQDPGLGLRLIYFSYDVKMKEKGDIPEGYSVSREKKERFSLILESASTNQTSMYLCASSLRGVGYEQYFGPGTRLTVT.